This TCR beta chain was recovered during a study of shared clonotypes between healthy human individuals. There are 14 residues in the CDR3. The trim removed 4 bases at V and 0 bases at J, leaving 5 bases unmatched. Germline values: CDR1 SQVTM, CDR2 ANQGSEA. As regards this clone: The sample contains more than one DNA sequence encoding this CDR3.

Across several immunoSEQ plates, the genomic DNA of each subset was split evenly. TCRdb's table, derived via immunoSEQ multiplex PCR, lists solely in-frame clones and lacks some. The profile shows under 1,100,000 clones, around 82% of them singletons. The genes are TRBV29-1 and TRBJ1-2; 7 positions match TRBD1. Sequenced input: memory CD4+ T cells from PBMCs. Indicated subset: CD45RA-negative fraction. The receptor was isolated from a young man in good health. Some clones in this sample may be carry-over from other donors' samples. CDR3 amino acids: CSVVGQAANYGYTF. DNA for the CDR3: TGCAGCGTTGTAGGACAGGCTGCTAACTATGGCTACACCTTC.